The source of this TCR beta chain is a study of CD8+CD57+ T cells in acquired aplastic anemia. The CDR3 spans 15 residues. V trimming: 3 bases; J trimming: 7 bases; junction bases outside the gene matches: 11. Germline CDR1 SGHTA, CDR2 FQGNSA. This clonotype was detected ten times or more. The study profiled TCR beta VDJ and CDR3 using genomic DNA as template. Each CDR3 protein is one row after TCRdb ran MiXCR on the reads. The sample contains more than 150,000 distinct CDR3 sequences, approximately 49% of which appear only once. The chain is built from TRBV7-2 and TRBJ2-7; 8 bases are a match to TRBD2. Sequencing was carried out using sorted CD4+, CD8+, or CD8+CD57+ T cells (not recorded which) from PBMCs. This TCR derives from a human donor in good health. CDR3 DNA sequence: TGTGCCAGCAGCTTGGCGGCCTCGGGAGGGCGGGAGCAGTACTTC. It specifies CASSLAASGGREQYF.